This record looks at one T cell receptor (beta chain) sequence and its context. A junction end diverges from the germline sequence, so it may reflect a read error. These data belong to a study of blood T cell repertoires in COVID-19. This table comes from immunoSEQ multiplex PCR, and its TCRdb copy is limited to in-frame clones, with some not included. The sample yields some 130,000 clones, under 90% seen once. This CDR3 comprises 16 residues. The germline V gene has CDR1 SSHAT and CDR2 FNYEAQ (reference sequence). The sequence derives from a man in his forties with acute COVID-19. The rearrangement uses TRBV7-7 and TRBJ2-2; 13 nucleotides match TRBD2. Sequenced material: PBMCs or T cells enriched from blood (not recorded which). Here the CDR3 reads CASSFGTSGTTGELFF. The CDR3 region has the DNA TGTGCTAGCAGCTTCGGGACTAGCGGGACCACCGGGGAGCTGTTTTTT.